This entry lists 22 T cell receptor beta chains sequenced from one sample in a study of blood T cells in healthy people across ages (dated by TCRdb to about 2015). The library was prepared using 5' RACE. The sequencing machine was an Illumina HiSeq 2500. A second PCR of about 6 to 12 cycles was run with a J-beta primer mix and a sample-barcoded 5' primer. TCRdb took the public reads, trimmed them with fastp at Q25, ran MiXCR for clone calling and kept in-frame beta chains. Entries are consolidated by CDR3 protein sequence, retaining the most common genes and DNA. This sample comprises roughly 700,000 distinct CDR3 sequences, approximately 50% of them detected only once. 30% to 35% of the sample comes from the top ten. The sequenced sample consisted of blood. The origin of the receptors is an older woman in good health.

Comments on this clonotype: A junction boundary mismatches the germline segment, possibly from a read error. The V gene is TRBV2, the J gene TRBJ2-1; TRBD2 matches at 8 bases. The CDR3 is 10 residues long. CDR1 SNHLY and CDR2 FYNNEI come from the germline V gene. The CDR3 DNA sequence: TGTACCAGCGGCGGGGGGAAGTTGTTCTTC. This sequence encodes CTSGGGKLFF.

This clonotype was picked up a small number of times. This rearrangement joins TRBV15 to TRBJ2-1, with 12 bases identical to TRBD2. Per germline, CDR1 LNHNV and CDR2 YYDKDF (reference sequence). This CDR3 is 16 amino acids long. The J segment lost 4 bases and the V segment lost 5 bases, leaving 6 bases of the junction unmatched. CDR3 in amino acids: CATSARLAGVYNEQFF. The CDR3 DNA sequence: TGTGCCACCAGCGCGCGACTAGCGGGGGTTTACAATGAGCAGTTCTTC.

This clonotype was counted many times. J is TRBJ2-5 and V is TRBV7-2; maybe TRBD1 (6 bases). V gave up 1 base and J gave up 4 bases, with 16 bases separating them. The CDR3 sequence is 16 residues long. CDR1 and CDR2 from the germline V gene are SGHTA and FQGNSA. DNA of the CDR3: TGTGCCAGCAGCTTAGGAGGGCAGGGGCGGAGAGAGACCCAGTACTTC. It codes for CASSLGGQGRRETQYF.

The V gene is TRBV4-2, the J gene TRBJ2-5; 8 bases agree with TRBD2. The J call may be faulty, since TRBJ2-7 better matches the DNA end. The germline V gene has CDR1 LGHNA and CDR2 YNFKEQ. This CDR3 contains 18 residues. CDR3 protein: CASSQDFVGLAGVDEQYF. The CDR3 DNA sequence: TGTGCCAGCAGCCAAGATTTTGTAGGGCTAGCGGGTGTCGACGAGCAGTACTTC.

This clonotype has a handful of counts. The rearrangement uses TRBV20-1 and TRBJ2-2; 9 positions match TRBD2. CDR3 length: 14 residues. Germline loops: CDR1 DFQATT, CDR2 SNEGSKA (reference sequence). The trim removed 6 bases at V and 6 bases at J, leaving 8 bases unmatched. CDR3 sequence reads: CSAAGLALAGELFF. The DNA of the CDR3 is TGCAGTGCGGCCGGACTAGCGCTCGCCGGGGAGCTGTTTTTT.

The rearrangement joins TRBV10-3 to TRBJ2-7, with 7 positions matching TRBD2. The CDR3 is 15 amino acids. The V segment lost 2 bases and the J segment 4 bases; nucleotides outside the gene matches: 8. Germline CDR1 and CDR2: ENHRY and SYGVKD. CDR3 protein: CAISEALGTTYEQYF. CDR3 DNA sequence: TGTGCCATCAGTGAGGCCTTAGGGACTACATACGAGCAGTACTTC.

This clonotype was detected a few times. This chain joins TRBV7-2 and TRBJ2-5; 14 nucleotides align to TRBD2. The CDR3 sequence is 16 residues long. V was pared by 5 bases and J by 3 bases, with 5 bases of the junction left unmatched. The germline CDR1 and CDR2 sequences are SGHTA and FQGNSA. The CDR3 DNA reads TGTGCCAGCAGCCCACGGACTAGCGGGAGGAAAGAGACCCAGTACTTC. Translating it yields CASSPRTSGRKETQYF.

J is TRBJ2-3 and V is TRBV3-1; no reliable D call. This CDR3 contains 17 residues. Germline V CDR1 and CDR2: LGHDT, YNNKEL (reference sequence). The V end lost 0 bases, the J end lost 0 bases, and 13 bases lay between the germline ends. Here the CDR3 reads CASSQDPSGWSTDTQYF. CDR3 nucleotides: TGTGCCAGCAGCCAAGATCCGTCAGGTTGGAGCACAGATACGCAGTATTTT.

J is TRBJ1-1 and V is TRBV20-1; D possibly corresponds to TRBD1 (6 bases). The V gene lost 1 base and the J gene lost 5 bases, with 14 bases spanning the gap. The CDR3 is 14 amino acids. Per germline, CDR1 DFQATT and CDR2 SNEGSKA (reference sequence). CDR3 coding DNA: TGCAGTGCTAGAGCCCAACAGGGTTGGACTGAAGCTTTCTTT. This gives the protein CSARAQQGWTEAFF.

This CDR3 is CASSLIFGLAGGGQFF. The CDR3 DNA is TGTGCCAGCAGCCTAATTTTCGGACTAGCGGGAGGCGGGCAGTTCTTC. The chain links TRBV3-1 to TRBJ2-1; 14 bases are shared with TRBD2. The CDR3 is made up of 16 amino acids. CDR1 is LGHDT, CDR2 YNNKEL, per germline (reference sequence). The J segment lost 12 bases and the V segment lost 4 bases, leaving 11 bases of the junction unmatched.

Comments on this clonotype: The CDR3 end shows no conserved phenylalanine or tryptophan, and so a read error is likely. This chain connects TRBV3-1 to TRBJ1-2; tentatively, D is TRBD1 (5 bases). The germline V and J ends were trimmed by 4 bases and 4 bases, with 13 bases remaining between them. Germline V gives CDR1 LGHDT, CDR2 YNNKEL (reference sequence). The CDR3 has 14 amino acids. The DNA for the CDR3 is TGTGCCAGCAGCCCCGAGACAGCGAGCTATGGCTACACCTTG. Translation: CASSPETASYGYTL.

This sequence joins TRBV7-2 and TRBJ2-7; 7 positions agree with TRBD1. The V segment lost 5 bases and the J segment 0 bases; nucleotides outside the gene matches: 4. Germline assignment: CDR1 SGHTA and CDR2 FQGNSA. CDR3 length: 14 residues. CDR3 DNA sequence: TGTGCCAGCAGCCCGGACAGGTTCTCCTACGAGCAGTACTTC. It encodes CASSPDRFSYEQYF.

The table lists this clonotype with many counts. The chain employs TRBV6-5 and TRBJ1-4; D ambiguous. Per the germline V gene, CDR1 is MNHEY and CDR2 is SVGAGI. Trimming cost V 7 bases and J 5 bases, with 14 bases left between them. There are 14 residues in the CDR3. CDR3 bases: TGTGCCAGCACCCGGAGAGGGAGCAATGAAAAACTGTTTTTT. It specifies CASTRRGSNEKLFF.

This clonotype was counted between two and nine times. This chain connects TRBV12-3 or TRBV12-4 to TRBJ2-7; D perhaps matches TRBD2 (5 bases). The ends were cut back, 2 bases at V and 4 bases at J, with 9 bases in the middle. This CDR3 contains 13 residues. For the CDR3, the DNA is TGTGCCAGCAGTTTACACGGAGGATACGAGCAGTACTTC. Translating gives CASSLHGGYEQYF.

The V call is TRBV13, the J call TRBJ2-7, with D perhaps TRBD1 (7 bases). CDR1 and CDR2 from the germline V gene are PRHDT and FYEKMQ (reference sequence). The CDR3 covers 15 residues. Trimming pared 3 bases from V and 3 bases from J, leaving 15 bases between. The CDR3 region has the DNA TGTGCCAGCAGCTTCTGGCGGGACAGAGGCTACGAGCAGTACTTC. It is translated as CASSFWRDRGYEQYF.

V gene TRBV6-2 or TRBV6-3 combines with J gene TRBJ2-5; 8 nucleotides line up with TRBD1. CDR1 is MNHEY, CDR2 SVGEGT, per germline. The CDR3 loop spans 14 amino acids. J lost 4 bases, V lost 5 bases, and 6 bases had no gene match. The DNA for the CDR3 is TGTGCCAGCAGTCCCCGGGGACAGGCAGAGACCCAGTACTTC. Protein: CASSPRGQAETQYF.

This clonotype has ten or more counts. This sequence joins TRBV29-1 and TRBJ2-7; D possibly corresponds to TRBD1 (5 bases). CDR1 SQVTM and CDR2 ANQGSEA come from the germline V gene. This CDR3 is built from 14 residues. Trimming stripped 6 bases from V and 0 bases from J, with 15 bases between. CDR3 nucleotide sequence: TGCAGCGTCCGCGCAGGGCCGAGCTCCTACGAGCAGTACTTC. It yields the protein CSVRAGPSSYEQYF.

CDR3 nucleotides: TGTGCCAGCAGTCCCGGTGGGGGACAGGGGACCTACAATGAGCAGTTCTTC. Protein: CASSPGGGQGTYNEQFF. The V gene is TRBV6-2 or TRBV6-3, the J gene TRBJ2-1; TRBD1 matches at 10 bases. CDR1 and CDR2 from the germline V gene are MNHEY and SVGEGT. CDR3 length: 17 residues. Trimming removed 5 bases from V and 2 bases from J; junction bases left unmatched: 9.

CDR3 nucleotide sequence: TGTGCCAGCAGCGAGTTCACAGGGGCGAGTACTGAAGCTTTCTTT. It codes for CASSEFTGASTEAFF. This chain joins TRBV7-6 and TRBJ1-1; 7 bases are a match to TRBD1. CDR1 SGHVS and CDR2 FNYEAQ come from the germline V gene. J gave up 5 bases and V 5 bases, and 11 bases lay outside the gene matches. The CDR3 is 15 residues long.

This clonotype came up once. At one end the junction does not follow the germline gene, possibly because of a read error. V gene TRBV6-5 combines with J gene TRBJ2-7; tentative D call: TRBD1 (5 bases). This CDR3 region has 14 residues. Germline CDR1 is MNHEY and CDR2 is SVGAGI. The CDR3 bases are TGTACCAGCAGTTATGTTCAGGGCTCCTACGAGCAGTACTTC. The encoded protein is CTSSYVQGSYEQYF.

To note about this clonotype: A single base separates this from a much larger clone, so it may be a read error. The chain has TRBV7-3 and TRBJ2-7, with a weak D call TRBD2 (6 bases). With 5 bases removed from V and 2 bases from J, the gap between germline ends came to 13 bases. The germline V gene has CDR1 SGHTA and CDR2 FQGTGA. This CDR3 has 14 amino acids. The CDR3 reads CASSPGLNPYEQYF. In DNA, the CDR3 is TGTGCCAGCAGCCCTGGACTAAACCCCTACGAGCAGTACTTC.

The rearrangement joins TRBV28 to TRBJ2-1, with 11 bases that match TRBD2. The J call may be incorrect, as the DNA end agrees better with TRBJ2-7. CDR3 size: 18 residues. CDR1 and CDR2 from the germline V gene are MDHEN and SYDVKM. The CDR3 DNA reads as TGTGCCAGCAGTTTATCATGGCTAGCGGGAGGCTCCTACAATGAGCAGTACTTC. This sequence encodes CASSLSWLAGGSYNEQYF.